Below are 21 T cell receptor beta chains sequenced from a single sample in a study of cytomegalovirus exposure and HLA in healthy donors. The primer mix had 60 Vbeta and 13 Jbeta primers. Data came from immunoSEQ multiplex PCR; TCRdb stores just in-frame clones and leaves some out. Among 150,000 to 200,000 clones, 70% to 80% were seen once, and the ten largest hold around 1.6%. The sample comprised PBMCs. These receptors were obtained from a woman between 45 and 60 years old in good health and CMV-seronegative.

This clone showed up just once. The chain uses TRBV5-1 and TRBJ2-6, with D maybe TRBD1 (5 bases). CDR1 is SGHRS, CDR2 YFSETQ, per germline. The CDR3 contains 15 residues. Trimming pared 1 base from V and 2 bases from J, leaving 7 bases between. The DNA for the CDR3 is TGCGCCAGCAGCTTGACAGGTCCTGGGGCCAACGTCCTGACTTTC. This encodes CASSLTGPGANVLTF.

The chain employs TRBV9 and TRBJ2-7, with a possible D match to TRBD1 (6 bases). Per the germline V gene, CDR1 is SGDLS and CDR2 is YYNGEE. Trimming shortened V by 4 bases and J by 8 bases, and 22 bases separated the two germline ends. This CDR3 contains 15 residues. The CDR3 is CASSRGTGTLFQQYF. The CDR3 DNA reads TGTGCCAGCAGCAGGGGAACCGGGACACTTTTCCAGCAGTACTTC.

This clone was picked up one time. The rearrangement joins TRBV7-2 to TRBJ1-2; TRBD1 is a possible D gene (6 bases). The CDR3 consists of 16 residues. The ends were cut back, 3 bases at V and 4 bases at J, with 18 bases in the middle. CDR1 is SGHTA, CDR2 FQGNSA, per germline. The CDR3 is CASSFTLQGVPYGYTF. The CDR3 bases are TGTGCCAGCAGCTTCACACTACAGGGAGTCCCCTATGGCTACACCTTC.

This clone was detected only a few times. The chain combines TRBV2 with TRBJ1-1; D may be TRBD1 (5 bases). From germline, CDR1 is SNHLY and CDR2 FYNNEI. Trimming took off 7 bases at V and 0 bases at J, with 9 bases between the two ends. The CDR3 runs 13 residues. In nucleotides, the CDR3 is TGTGCCAGCAATAGACAGATGAACACTGAAGCTTTCTTT. It codes for CASNRQMNTEAFF.

V is TRBV6-5 and J is TRBJ1-1; D remains ambiguous. Trimming stripped 8 bases from V and 2 bases from J, with 15 bases between. The CDR3 loop spans 14 amino acids. Germline-derived CDR1 and CDR2 are MNHEY and SVGAGI. The CDR3 DNA is TGTGCCAGCCTAATACTAGGGTCCAACACTGAAGCTTTCTTT. Translating gives CASLILGSNTEAFF.

Comment on this clone: The junction differs from germline at one of its ends, possibly a read error. The genes are TRBV7-9 and TRBJ1-2; 10 nucleotides agree with TRBD1. The germline V gene has CDR1 SEHNR and CDR2 FQNEAQ (reference sequence). The CDR3 spans 18 residues. CDR3 loop: CSSSLEGTGDLANYGYTF. The CDR3 coding sequence is TGTTCCAGCAGCTTAGAAGGGACAGGGGACCTAGCTAACTATGGCTACACCTTC.

The chain employs TRBV7-2 and TRBJ2-2, with TRBD1 identical over 8 bases. Looked up from germline, CDR1 is SGHTA and CDR2 is FQGNSA. The CDR3 totals 18 residues. After removal of 5 bases from V and 2 bases from J, the junction contained 13 bases not matched to a gene. The CDR3 DNA reads TGTGCCAGCAGCCACCCCACGTTGGCAGGGGGCAACACCGGGGAGCTGTTTTTT. Encoded protein: CASSHPTLAGGNTGELFF. Full variable domain (missing parts from reference TRBV7-2 and TRBJ2-2): GAGVSQSPSNKVTEKGKDVELRCDPISGHTALYWYRQSLGQGLEFLIYFQGNSAPDKSGLPSDRFSAERTGGSVSTLTIQRTQQEDSAVYLCASSHPTLAGGNTGELFFGEGSRLTVL.

The chain uses TRBV29-1 and TRBJ2-7; D is possibly TRBD2 (6 bases). The CDR3 consists of 14 residues. Trimming took 3 bases from V and 3 from J, leaving 15 bases between them. Germline V CDR1 and CDR2: SQVTM, ANQGSEA. The CDR3 loop reads CSVEGRDSSYEQYF. CDR3 sequence (DNA): TGCAGCGTTGAGGGGCGGGACTCGAGCTACGAGCAGTACTTC.

The chain employs TRBV27 and TRBJ2-2; D possibly corresponds to TRBD1 (6 bases). CDR1 is MNHEY, CDR2 SMNVEV, per germline (reference sequence). Trimming took off 6 bases at V and 4 bases at J, with 9 bases between the two ends. This CDR3 has 13 residues. The CDR3, as DNA: TGTGCCAGCAGGACAGGCTTCACCGGGGAGCTGTTTTTT. Residues: CASRTGFTGELFF.

The chain carries TRBV7-3 and TRBJ1-1, with D possibly being TRBD1 (6 bases). Germline V gene lookup returns CDR1 SGHTA and CDR2 FQGTGA. With 3 bases removed from V and 7 bases from J, the gap between germline ends came to 12 bases. This CDR3 is built from 13 residues. In nucleotides, the CDR3 is TGTGCCAGCAGCTTGACGCTACAGGGTGAAGCTTTCTTT. This codes for CASSLTLQGEAFF.

The rearrangement joins TRBV10-2 to TRBJ2-7, with 8 bases lining up with TRBD1. V lost 9 bases to trimming and J lost 1 base; unmatched junction nucleotides: 5. Germline V lookup: CDR1 WSHSY, CDR2 SAAADI. The CDR3 contains 13 residues. Written as DNA, the CDR3 is TGCGCCAGTGGACAGGGTTATTCCTACGAGCAGTACTTC. Amino acids: CASGQGYSYEQYF.

This sequence joins TRBV7-3 and TRBJ2-1; possibly TRBD2 for D (6 bases). Germline V gene lookup returns CDR1 SGHTA and CDR2 FQGTGA. This CDR3 contains 15 residues. Trimming took off 5 bases at V and 6 bases at J, with 17 bases between the two ends. The DNA for the CDR3 is TGTGCCAGCAGCGCCCTAGCGTCCCCTCTCAATGAGCAGTTCTTC. It specifies CASSALASPLNEQFF.

This chain links TRBV19 with TRBJ2-3; TRBD1 is a possible D gene (6 bases). The CDR3 spans 15 residues. The V end was cut by 8 bases, the J end by 0 bases, with 15 bases between. Germline CDR1 is LNHDA and CDR2 is SQIVND (reference sequence). The CDR3 DNA is TGTGCCAGTCGTGATCGGACAGCTAGCACAGATACGCAGTATTTT. Translating it yields CASRDRTASTDTQYF.

J is TRBJ2-6 and V is TRBV19; 7 bases align to TRBD2. This CDR3 has 15 residues. The junction had 2 bases not matched to a gene; V was cut back by 4 bases and J by 2 bases. Germline V gene sequence: CDR1 LNHDA, CDR2 SQIVND (reference sequence). As DNA, the CDR3 is TGTGCCAGTAGTACGGCGGGAGCTGGGGCCAACGTCCTGACTTTC. The encoded protein is CASSTAGAGANVLTF.

This chain uses TRBV7-8 with TRBJ2-7; the D gene is possibly TRBD1 (5 bases). Germline lookup yields CDR1 SGHVS and CDR2 FQNEAQ. V was shortened by 0 bases and J by 2 bases, with 11 bases between the two germline ends. The CDR3 contains 15 residues. This chain's CDR3 is CASSLARARAYEQYF. CDR3 DNA sequence: TGTGCCAGCAGCTTAGCCAGGGCTAGGGCCTACGAGCAGTACTTC.

The V call is TRBV7-2, the J call TRBJ1-2; D possibly corresponds to TRBD1 (6 bases). This CDR3 is 18 amino acids long. Germline values: CDR1 SGHTA, CDR2 FQGNSA. The ends were cut back, 1 base at V and 7 bases at J, with 25 bases in the middle. The CDR3 DNA reads TGTGCCAGCAGCTTAGTAGGGCAGAGCACGCGTTTAGGGGGTGGCTACACCTTC. It yields the protein CASSLVGQSTRLGGGYTF.

The genes are TRBV7-6 and TRBJ1-3; TRBD1 agrees at 7 bases. The V gene's germline CDR1 is SGHVS and CDR2 FNYEAQ. CDR3 size: 17 residues. The V gene end was trimmed by 4 bases and the J gene end by 0 bases; junction bases not matched to a gene: 9. The CDR3 is CASSYRDSTSSGNTIYF. The CDR3 nucleotides read TGTGCCAGCAGCTACCGGGACAGTACATCCTCTGGAAACACCATATATTTT.

The chain links TRBV5-1 to TRBJ2-7, with D perhaps TRBD1 (6 bases). The CDR3 is made up of 14 amino acids. With 3 bases removed from V and 2 bases from J, the gap between germline ends came to 12 bases. Germline values: CDR1 SGHRS, CDR2 YFSETQ. The CDR3 DNA reads as TGCGCCAGCAGCTCACTGACAGGAACCTACGAGCAGTACTTC. Residues: CASSSLTGTYEQYF.

The V call is TRBV14, the J call TRBJ1-4, with a tentative D call TRBD1 (6 bases). V lost 4 bases and J 7 bases, leaving 16 bases between the germline ends. Germline V lookup: CDR1 SGHDN, CDR2 FVKESK. This CDR3 contains 15 residues. CDR3 residues: CASSRKQGRLEKLFF. The CDR3 DNA is TGTGCCAGCAGCCGAAAACAGGGTAGGCTTGAAAAACTGTTTTTT.

In the case of this clone: The same CDR3 also results from other DNA sequences found in this sample. The rearrangement links TRBV7-3 to TRBJ2-2; 8 bases line up with TRBD1. V was clipped by 4 bases and J by 6 bases; unmatched bases: 4. Germline values: CDR1 SGHTA, CDR2 FQGTGA. The CDR3 length is 14 residues. CDR3 region: CASSSTGEAGELFF. DNA for the CDR3: TGTGCCAGCAGCTCGACAGGGGAGGCCGGGGAGCTGTTTTTT.

The V and J genes are TRBV21-1 and TRBJ1-1; no check of the table's D call, TRBD1, against the DNA was made. TRBV21-1 is described as a pseudogene. There are 19 residues in the CDR3. CDR3 in amino acids: CASSKALLEQGRGNTEAFF. CDR3 nucleotide sequence: TGTGCCAGCAGCAAAGCGCTTTTGGAACAGGGAAGGGGGAACACTGAAGCTTTCTTT.